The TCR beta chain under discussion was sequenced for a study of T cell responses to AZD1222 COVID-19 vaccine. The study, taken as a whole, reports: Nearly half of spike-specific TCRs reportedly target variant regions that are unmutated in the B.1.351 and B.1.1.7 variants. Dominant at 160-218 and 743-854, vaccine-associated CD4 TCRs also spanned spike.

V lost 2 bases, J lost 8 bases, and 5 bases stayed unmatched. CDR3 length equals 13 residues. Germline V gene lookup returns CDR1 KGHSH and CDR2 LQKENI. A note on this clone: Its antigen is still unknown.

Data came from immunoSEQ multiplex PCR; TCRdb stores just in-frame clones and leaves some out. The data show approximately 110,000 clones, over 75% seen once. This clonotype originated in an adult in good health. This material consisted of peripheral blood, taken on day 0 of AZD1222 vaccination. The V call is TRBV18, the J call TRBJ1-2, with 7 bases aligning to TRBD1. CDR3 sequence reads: CASSPVGGWGYTF. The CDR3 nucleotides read TGTGCCAGCTCACCAGTAGGGGGCTGGGGCTACACCTTC.